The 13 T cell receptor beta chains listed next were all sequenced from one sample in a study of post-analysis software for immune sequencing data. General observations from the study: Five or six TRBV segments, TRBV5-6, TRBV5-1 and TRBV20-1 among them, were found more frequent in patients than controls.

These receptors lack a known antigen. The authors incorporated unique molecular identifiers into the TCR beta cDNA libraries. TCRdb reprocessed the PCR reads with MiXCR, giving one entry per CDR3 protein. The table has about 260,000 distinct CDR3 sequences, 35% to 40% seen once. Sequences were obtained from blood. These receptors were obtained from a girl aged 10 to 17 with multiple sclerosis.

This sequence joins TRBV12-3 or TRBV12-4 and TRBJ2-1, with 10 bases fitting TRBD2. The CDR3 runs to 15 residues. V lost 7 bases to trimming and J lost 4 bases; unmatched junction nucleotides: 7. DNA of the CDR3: TGTGCCAGCATATCGCGGACTAGCGGTTACAATGAGCAGTTCTTC. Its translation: CASISRTSGYNEQFF.

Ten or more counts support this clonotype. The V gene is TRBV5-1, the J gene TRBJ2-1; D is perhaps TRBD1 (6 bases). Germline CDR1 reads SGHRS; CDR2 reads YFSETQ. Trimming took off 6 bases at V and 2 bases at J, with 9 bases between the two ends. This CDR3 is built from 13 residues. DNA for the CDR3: TGCGCCAGCATGGACAGTACCTACAATGAGCAGTTCTTC. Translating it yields CASMDSTYNEQFF. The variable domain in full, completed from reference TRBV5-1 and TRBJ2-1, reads KAGVTQTPRYLIKTRGQQVTLSCSPISGHRSVSWYQQTPGQGLQFLFEYFSETQRNKGNFPGRFSGRQFSNSRSEMNVSTLELGDSALYLCASMDSTYNEQFFGPGTRLTVL.

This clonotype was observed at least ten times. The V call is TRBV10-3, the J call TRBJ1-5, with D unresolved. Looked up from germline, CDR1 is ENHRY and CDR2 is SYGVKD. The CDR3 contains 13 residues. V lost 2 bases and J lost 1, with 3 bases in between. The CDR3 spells CAISEDSNQPQHF. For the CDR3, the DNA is TGTGCCATCAGTGAGGACAGCAATCAGCCCCAGCATTTT.

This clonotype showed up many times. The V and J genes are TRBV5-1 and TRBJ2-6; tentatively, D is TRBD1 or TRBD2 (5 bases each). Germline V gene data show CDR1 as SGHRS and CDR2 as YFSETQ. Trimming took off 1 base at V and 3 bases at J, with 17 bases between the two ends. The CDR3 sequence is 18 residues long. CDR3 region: CASSLNKGPGLGANVLTF. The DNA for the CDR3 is TGCGCCAGCAGCTTGAATAAAGGGCCGGGGCTTGGGGCCAACGTCCTGACTTTC.

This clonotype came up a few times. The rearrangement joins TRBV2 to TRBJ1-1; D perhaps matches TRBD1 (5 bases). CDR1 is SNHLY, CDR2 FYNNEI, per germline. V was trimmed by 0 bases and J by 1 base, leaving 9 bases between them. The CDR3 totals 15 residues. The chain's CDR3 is CASSEALGGNTEAFF. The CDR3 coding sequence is TGTGCCAGCAGTGAAGCGCTGGGGGGGAACACTGAAGCTTTCTTT.

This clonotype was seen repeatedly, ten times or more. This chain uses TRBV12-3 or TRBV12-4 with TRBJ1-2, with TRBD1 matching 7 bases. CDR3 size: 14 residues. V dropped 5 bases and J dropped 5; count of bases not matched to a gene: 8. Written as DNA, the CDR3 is TGTGCCAGCAGTCGAGGGGGCGCGGAGTATGGCTACACCTTC. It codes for CASSRGGAEYGYTF.

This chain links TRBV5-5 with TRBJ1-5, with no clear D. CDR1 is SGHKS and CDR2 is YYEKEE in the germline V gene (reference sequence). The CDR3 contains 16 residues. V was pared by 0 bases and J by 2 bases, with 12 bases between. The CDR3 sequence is CASSLGPAPGNQPQHF. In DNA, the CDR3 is TGTGCCAGCAGCTTGGGGCCAGCCCCTGGCAATCAGCCCCAGCATTTT.

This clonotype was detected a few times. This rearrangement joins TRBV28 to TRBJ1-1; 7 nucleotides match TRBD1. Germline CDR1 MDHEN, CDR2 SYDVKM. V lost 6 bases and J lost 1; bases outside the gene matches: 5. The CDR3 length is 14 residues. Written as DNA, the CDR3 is TGTGCCAGCAGAAGACAGGGAACGAACACTGAAGCTTTCTTT. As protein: CASRRQGTNTEAFF.

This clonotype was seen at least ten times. CDR3 in DNA: TGCAGCGTTGGACAGGGTCCCCAAGAGACCCAGTACTTC. Its translation is CSVGQGPQETQYF. The gene calls are TRBV29-1 and TRBJ2-5; 7 nucleotides line up with TRBD1. Germline lookup yields CDR1 SQVTM and CDR2 ANQGSEA. CDR3 length: 13 residues. V was clipped by 4 bases and J by 1 base; unmatched bases: 3.

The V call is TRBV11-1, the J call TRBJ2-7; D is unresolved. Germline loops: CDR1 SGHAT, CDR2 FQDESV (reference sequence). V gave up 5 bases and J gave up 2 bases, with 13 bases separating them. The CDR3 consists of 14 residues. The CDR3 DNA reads TGTGCCAGCAGCCCCTCCGAAACCACCTACGAGCAGTACTTC. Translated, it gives CASSPSETTYEQYF. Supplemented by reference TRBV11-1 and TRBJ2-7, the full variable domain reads EAEVAQSPRYKITEKSQAVAFWCDPISGHATLYWYRQILGQGPELLVQFQDESVVDDSQLPKDRFSAERLKGVDSTLKIQPAELGDSAMYLCASSPSETTYEQYFGPGTRLTVT.

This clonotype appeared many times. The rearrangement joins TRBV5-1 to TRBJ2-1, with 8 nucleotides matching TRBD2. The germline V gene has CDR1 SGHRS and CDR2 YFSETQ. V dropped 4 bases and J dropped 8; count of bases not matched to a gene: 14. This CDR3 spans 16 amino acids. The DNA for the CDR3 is TGCGCCAGCAGCCCTCAACCGGGAGGGGCTGCAGATGAGCAGTTCTTC. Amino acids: CASSPQPGGAADEQFF.

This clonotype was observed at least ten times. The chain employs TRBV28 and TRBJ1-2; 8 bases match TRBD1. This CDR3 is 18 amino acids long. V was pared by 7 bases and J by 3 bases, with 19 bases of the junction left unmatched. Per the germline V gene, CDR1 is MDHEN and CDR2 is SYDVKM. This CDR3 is CASKDRDRKYPSDYGYTF. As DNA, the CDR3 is TGTGCCAGCAAGGACAGGGATAGAAAGTATCCCTCGGACTATGGCTACACCTTC.

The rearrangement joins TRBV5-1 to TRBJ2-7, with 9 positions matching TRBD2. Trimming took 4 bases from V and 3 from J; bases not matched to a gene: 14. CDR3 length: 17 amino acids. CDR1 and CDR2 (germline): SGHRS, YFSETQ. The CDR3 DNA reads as TGCGCCAGCAGCCTCCATTCAGTAGCGGGGGCTGACTACGAGCAGTACTTC. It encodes CASSLHSVAGADYEQYF.